This T cell receptor beta chain was profiled in a study of blood T cell repertoires in COVID-19. Study at large: Samples of COVID-19 (acute and convalescent) were obtained from the United States, Italy and Spain.

The germline V gene has CDR1 LGHDT and CDR2 YNNKEL (reference sequence). This CDR3 has 16 amino acids. Comments on this clone: One end of the junction varies from germline; a read error may be responsible.

Authors' methods: Amplification from reference gene primers served as the basis for estimated nucleated cell counts. Assay used: immunoSEQ multiplex PCR; TCRdb lists only in-frame clones, some missing. That table supplies the V and J calls and clone size; D and trimming were determined from the DNA. The table includes around 62,000 clones, about 93% detected once. Sequencing input: peripheral blood. The sequence derives from a man between 65 and 80 years old with active COVID-19. The chain has TRBV3-1 (or the pseudogene TRBV3-2) and TRBJ2-1, with D perhaps matching TRBD1 (5 bases). The CDR3 protein is CASGALRSRSDNGQFF. DNA of the CDR3: TGTGCCAGCGGCGCCCTCCGGTCACGTTCGGACAATGGGCAGTTCTTC.